Below, 17 T cell receptor beta chains from the same sample are listed, as sequenced in a study of cytomegalovirus exposure and HLA in healthy donors. PCR used 60 Vbeta primers and 13 Jbeta primers. TCRdb keeps only in-frame clones here, not all; method: immunoSEQ multiplex PCR. This table has about 90,000 clones, approximately 70% appearing once. Sequencing used PBMCs. Source of these receptors: a man between 25 and 39 years old in good health and CMV-seronegative.

The chain uses TRBV15 and TRBJ1-1; tentative D call: TRBD1 (5 bases). CDR3 length: 14 residues. V lost 1 base, J lost 4 bases, and 10 bases lay in between. CDR1 and CDR2 from the germline V gene are LNHNV and YYDKDF (reference sequence). The CDR3 spells CATSRAGLVTEAFF. CDR3 nucleotides: TGTGCCACCAGCAGAGCAGGGCTGGTCACTGAAGCTTTCTTT. Filled out from reference TRBV15 and TRBJ1-1, the complete variable domain reads DAMVIQNPRYQVTQFGKPVTLSCSQTLNHNVMYWYQQKSSQAPKLLFHYYDKDFNNEADTPDNFQSRRPNTSFCFLDIRSPGLGDTAMYLCATSRAGLVTEAFFGQGTRLTVV.

CDR3 residues: CASSQDPGLAGEEQFF. The CDR3 region has the DNA TGCGCCAGCAGCCAAGATCCGGGACTAGCGGGCGAGGAGCAGTTCTTC. The rearrangement joins TRBV4-3 to TRBJ2-1; 12 bases are shared with TRBD2. Trimming removed 0 bases from V and 10 bases from J; junction bases left unmatched: 7. The germline gives CDR1 LGHNA, CDR2 YSLEER. This CDR3 comprises 16 residues.

This clone was observed a single time. The V call is TRBV10-3, the J call TRBJ2-3; 7 bases match TRBD2. The CDR3 sequence is 14 residues long. V shed 6 bases, J shed 0 bases, and the junction held 3 bases outside the gene matches. Germline V gene lookup returns CDR1 ENHRY and CDR2 SYGVKD. CDR3 nucleotides: TGTGCCATCAGCACAGCGGGGAGCACAGATACGCAGTATTTT. Translation gives CAISTAGSTDTQYF.

This sequence joins TRBV4-1 and TRBJ2-2, with 8 bases aligning to TRBD1. V lost 4 bases and J lost 2; bases outside the gene matches: 3. This CDR3 comprises 15 residues. The germline V gene has CDR1 MGHRA and CDR2 YSYEKL. In DNA, the CDR3 is TGCGCCAGCAGCCCCAGGGGGCTCAACACCGGGGAGCTGTTTTTT. Encoded protein: CASSPRGLNTGELFF.

The rearrangement uses TRBV19 and TRBJ1-5; D may be TRBD1 (5 bases). V dropped 5 bases and J dropped 1 base, with 27 bases sitting between them. Germline-derived CDR1 and CDR2 are LNHDA and SQIVND (reference sequence). This CDR3 comprises 20 residues. CDR3: CASSQTDTGLFKPSNQPQHF. DNA of the CDR3: TGTGCCAGTAGTCAGACGGACACCGGGCTGTTCAAACCAAGCAATCAGCCCCAGCATTTT.

A few counts support this clone. The rearrangement links TRBV19 to TRBJ2-1, with 13 bases fitting TRBD2. V was pared by 1 base and J by 15 bases, with 0 bases of the junction left unmatched. This CDR3 has 12 amino acids. Germline V gene lookup returns CDR1 LNHDA and CDR2 SQIVND (reference sequence). CDR3 in amino acids: CASSIGLAGGFF. CDR3 nucleotide sequence: TGTGCCAGTAGTATAGGACTAGCGGGAGGGTTCTTC. Based on the CDR3 plus reference TRBV19 and TRBJ2-1, the full variable domain is DGGITQSPKYLFRKEGQNVTLSCEQNLNHDAMYWYRQDPGQGLRLIYYSQIVNDFQKGDIAEGYSVSREKKESFPLTVTSAQKNPTAFYLCASSIGLAGGFFGPGTRLTVL.

V and J are TRBV2 and TRBJ2-2; weak D call: TRBD2 (6 bases). Germline CDR1 SNHLY, CDR2 FYNNEI. The V and J ends lost 3 bases and 2 bases respectively, with 10 bases between them. This CDR3 has 15 amino acids. CDR3 in amino acids: CASSDGGANTGELFF. CDR3 nucleotides: TGTGCCAGCAGTGACGGGGGAGCTAACACCGGGGAGCTGTTTTTT.

This clone has only a few counts. This sequence joins TRBV28 and TRBJ1-3; a possible D gene is TRBD1 (6 bases). With 6 bases removed from V and 6 bases from J, the gap between germline ends came to 12 bases. This CDR3 contains 13 residues. From germline, CDR1 is MDHEN and CDR2 SYDVKM. CDR3 amino acids: CASRPTGKNTIYF. DNA of the CDR3: TGTGCCAGCAGACCGACAGGAAAAAACACCATATATTTT.

The rearrangement links TRBV5-1 to TRBJ2-7, with D possibly being TRBD1 (6 bases). The CDR3 is 15 amino acids. Germline V CDR1 and CDR2: SGHRS, YFSETQ. Trimming shortened V by 4 bases and J by 2 bases, and 16 bases separated the two germline ends. The chain's CDR3 is CASSQPGTPTYEQYF. CDR3 in DNA: TGCGCCAGCAGCCAGCCCGGGACACCTACCTACGAGCAGTACTTC. Full variable domain (remainder filled in from reference TRBV5-1 and TRBJ2-7): KAGVTQTPRYLIKTRGQQVTLSCSPISGHRSVSWYQQTPGQGLQFLFEYFSETQRNKGNFPGRFSGRQFSNSRSEMNVSTLELGDSALYLCASSQPGTPTYEQYFGPGTRLTVT.

J is TRBJ1-4 and V is TRBV5-1; D perhaps matches TRBD1 (6 bases). V lost 6 bases to trimming and J lost 5 bases, with 14 bases between them. This CDR3 is built from 14 residues. Germline lookup yields CDR1 SGHRS and CDR2 YFSETQ. CDR3 nucleotide sequence: TGCGCCAGCACGGAGGGGGGGGGAAATGAAAAACTGTTTTTT. It yields the protein CASTEGGGNEKLFF.

This clone showed up just a few times. The chain links TRBV4-1 to TRBJ2-5, with TRBD2 as a possible D gene (6 bases). Trimming took 10 bases from V and 5 from J, leaving 17 bases between them. CDR3 length equals 13 residues. Germline V gene data show CDR1 as MGHRA and CDR2 as YSYEKL. The CDR3 DNA reads as TGCGCCACCGCCCGGGGGAGCGGGGAGACCCAGTACTTC. Protein product: CATARGSGETQYF.

This rearrangement joins TRBV29-1 to TRBJ2-1; 12 nucleotides align to TRBD2. Per the germline V gene, CDR1 is SQVTM and CDR2 is ANQGSEA. With 6 bases clipped from V and 12 bases from J, the junction kept 9 bases outside the gene matches. The CDR3 consists of 13 residues. The CDR3 region is CSVGLAGSDGQFF. Written as DNA, the CDR3 is TGCAGCGTGGGACTAGCGGGTTCAGACGGGCAGTTCTTC.

The chain's CDR3 is CASSSGGGYEQYF. The CDR3 DNA reads as TGTGCCAGCAGCTCCGGGGGGGGCTACGAGCAGTACTTC. The chain links TRBV5-6 to TRBJ2-7; 8 bases fit TRBD2. Trimming took 3 bases from V and 3 from J; bases not matched to a gene: 2. The CDR3 is 13 residues long. Germline CDR1 and CDR2: SGHDT and YYEEEE.

This clone was counted between two and nine times. The chain couples TRBV25-1 to TRBJ2-1; 7 nucleotides agree with TRBD2. V was clipped by 5 bases and J by 8 bases; unmatched bases: 21. Looked up from germline, CDR1 is MGHDK and CDR2 is SYGVNS. This CDR3 is built from 18 residues. CDR3 protein: CASSKGWDYPVGVDEQFF. The CDR3 DNA sequence: TGTGCCAGCAGTAAAGGCTGGGACTACCCGGTTGGTGTCGATGAGCAGTTCTTC.

The CDR3 region is CASSYRQGQLDGYTF. CDR3 nucleotide sequence: TGTGCCAGCAGTTACCGTCAAGGACAGTTAGACGGCTACACCTTC. The rearrangement links TRBV6-5 to TRBJ1-2, with a possible D match to TRBD1 (6 bases). Per germline, CDR1 MNHEY and CDR2 SVGAGI. V lost 2 bases and J 8 bases, leaving 18 bases between the germline ends. The CDR3 length is 15 residues.

The J gene is TRBJ1-5, the V gene TRBV6-1; 7 bases align to TRBD1. Trimming removed 4 bases from V and 5 bases from J; junction bases left unmatched: 8. CDR1 is MNHNS, CDR2 SASEGT, per germline. This CDR3 has 15 residues. This chain's CDR3 is CASSGSRTGDQPQHF. DNA for the CDR3: TGTGCCAGCAGTGGCTCACGGACAGGTGATCAGCCCCAGCATTTT.

J is TRBJ2-7 and V is TRBV9; TRBD1 might be the D (6 bases). Trimming shortened V by 0 bases and J by 6 bases, and 22 bases separated the two germline ends. This CDR3 comprises 17 residues. Germline loops: CDR1 SGDLS, CDR2 YYNGEE. The CDR3 loop is CASSVGPGAVGEGEQYF. The DNA for the CDR3 is TGTGCCAGCAGCGTAGGCCCAGGGGCGGTGGGGGAAGGCGAGCAGTACTTC.